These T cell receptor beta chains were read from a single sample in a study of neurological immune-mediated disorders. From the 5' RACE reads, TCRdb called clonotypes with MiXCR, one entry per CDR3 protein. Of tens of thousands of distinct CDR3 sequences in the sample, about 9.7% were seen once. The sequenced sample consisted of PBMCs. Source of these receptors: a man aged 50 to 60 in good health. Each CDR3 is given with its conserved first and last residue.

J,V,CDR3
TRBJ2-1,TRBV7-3,CASSLSGLAGYNEQFF
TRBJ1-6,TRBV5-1,CASSLGAASNSPLHF
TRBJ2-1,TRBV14,CASSRRLGTGRPNEQFF
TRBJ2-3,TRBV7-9,CASSSTPGTSGFTDTQYF
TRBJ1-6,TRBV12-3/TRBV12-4,CASRWTGDNSPLHF
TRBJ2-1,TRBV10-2,CASSESLGGWDEQFF
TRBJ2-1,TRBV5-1,CASSLTSGTSYNDQFF
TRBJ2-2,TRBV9,CASTTGLAITGELFF
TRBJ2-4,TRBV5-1,CASSFSGGDGENIQYF
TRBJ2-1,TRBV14,CASSQYLAARGNEQFF
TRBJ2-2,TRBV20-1,CGAGVSNTGELFF
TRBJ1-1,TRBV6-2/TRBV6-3,CASRTGKSGAFF
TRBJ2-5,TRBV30,CAWSVQGLYQETQYF
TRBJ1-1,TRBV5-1,CASSPGQGITEAFF
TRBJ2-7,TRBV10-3,CAAREAGGLEQYF
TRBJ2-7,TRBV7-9,CASSPRGSSYEQYF
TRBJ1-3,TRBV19,CASSDRDRSSGNTIYF
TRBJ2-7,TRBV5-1,CASSWGTSGTSREQYF
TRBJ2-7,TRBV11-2,CASSLAGGPSYEQYF
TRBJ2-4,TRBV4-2,CASSQGGSKNIQYF
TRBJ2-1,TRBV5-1,CASSLGTGYNEQFF
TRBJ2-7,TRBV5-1,CASSLGQIYEQYF
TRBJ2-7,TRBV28,CASSPIEAAQEEQYF
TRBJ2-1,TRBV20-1,CSARESLAGAQFF
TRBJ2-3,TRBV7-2,CASSLSISDTQYF
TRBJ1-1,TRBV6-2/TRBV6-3,CATHGGVNTEAFF
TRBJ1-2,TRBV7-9,CASSPDRTYGYTF
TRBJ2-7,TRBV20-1,CSVMERGSYEQYF
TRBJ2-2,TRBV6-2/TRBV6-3,CASISPPTNTWELFF
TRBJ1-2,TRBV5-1,CASSYTGQGGYGYTF
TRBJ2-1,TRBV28,CASSRGGATNEQFF
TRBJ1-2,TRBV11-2,CASSLGQENYGYTF
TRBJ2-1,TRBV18,CASSPPQRGVYNEQFF
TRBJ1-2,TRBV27,CASRSRDRGAGYTF
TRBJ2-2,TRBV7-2,CASSMDRRPSGELFF
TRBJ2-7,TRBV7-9,CASSLGNLPYEQYF
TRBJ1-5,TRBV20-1,CSARRSGGSLVGQPQHF
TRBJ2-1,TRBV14,CASSQTLLYSVFF
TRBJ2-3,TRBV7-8,CASSLMRVAGGLDTQYF
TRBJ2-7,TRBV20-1,CSARKLAGTYEQYF
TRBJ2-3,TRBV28,CASSPGQLSTDTQYF
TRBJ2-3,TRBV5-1,CASSWGTSGWIGTDTQYF
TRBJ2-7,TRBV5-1,CASSPDASSEQYF
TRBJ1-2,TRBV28,CASSSSGIYGYTF
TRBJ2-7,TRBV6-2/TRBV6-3,CASSPIGTSGSYEQYF
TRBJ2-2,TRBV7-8,CASSLERGNTGELFF
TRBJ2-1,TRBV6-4,CASRLLAGGRNEQFF
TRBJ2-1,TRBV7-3,CASSETGLGPVNEQFF
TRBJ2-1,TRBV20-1,CSVGAPAYNEQFF
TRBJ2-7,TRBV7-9,CASSPRAGSSYEQYF
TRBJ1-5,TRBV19,CASSITGGGGNQPQHF
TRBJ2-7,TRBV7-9,CASSLDNGEQYF